The 21 T cell receptor beta chains presented below share a single source sample, sequenced in a study of cytomegalovirus exposure and HLA in healthy donors. The PCR used 60 Vbeta and 13 Jbeta primers. Here immunoSEQ multiplex PCR was the method, and the copy in TCRdb shows in-frame clones only, minus some. Counted here are 200,000 to 250,000 clones, less than 80% occurring once; the ten biggest clones make up under 0.25%. The sequenced material came from PBMCs. These receptors were collected from a girl aged 2 to 9 in good health and CMV-seronegative.

The rearrangement joins TRBV29-1 to TRBJ1-1, with D possibly being TRBD1 (5 bases). The CDR3 consists of 12 residues. Trimming pared 7 bases from V and 0 bases from J, leaving 9 bases between. Looked up from germline, CDR1 is SQVTM and CDR2 is ANQGSEA. The CDR3 loop is CSGEGLNTEAFF. The CDR3 nucleotides are TGCAGCGGGGAGGGACTGAACACTGAAGCTTTCTTT.

This chain uses TRBV7-9 with TRBJ2-3; possible D gene TRBD2, 6 bases. V was pared by 1 base and J by 3 bases, with 11 bases between. Looked up from germline, CDR1 is SEHNR and CDR2 is FQNEAQ (reference sequence). The CDR3 extends over 15 amino acids. The CDR3 DNA follows: TGTGCCAGCAGCTTAGAAGGGAGGAGTACAGATACGCAGTATTTT. Protein sequence: CASSLEGRSTDTQYF.

The CDR3 region is CASSLVLAGQSYEQYF. The CDR3 nucleotides read TGTGCCAGCAGCTTAGTTCTAGCGGGACAATCCTACGAGCAGTACTTC. The chain joins TRBV7-9 to TRBJ2-7; 9 bases agree with TRBD2. The CDR3 contains 16 residues. Germline trimming cut 1 base from V and 1 base from J; bases unmatched to any gene: 5. From germline, CDR1 is SEHNR and CDR2 FQNEAQ (reference sequence).

This clone has only one observation. The chain recombines TRBV19 with TRBJ2-7, with D possibly being TRBD2 (6 bases). Trimming removed 3 bases from V and 3 bases from J, with 12 bases in between. Germline assignment: CDR1 LNHDA and CDR2 SQIVND (reference sequence). This CDR3 spans 14 amino acids. The CDR3 loop reads CASSIRELFYEQYF. CDR3 DNA sequence: TGTGCCAGTAGTATCCGGGAGTTATTCTACGAGCAGTACTTC.

This sequence joins TRBV5-1 and TRBJ1-3, with 9 bases fitting TRBD1. Germline CDR1 and CDR2: SGHRS and YFSETQ. V shed 4 bases and J 0 bases; nucleotides not matched to a gene: 8. This CDR3 is built from 17 residues. CDR3 sequence (DNA): TGCGCCAGCAGCAGTGGACAGGGGACCATCTCTGGAAACACCATATATTTT. Protein sequence: CASSSGQGTISGNTIYF.

This clone was found once. The rearrangement links TRBV14 to TRBJ2-7; weak D call: TRBD1 (5 bases). CDR3 length equals 14 residues. CDR1 is SGHDN, CDR2 FVKESK, per germline. The V end lost 1 base, the J end lost 2 bases, and 9 bases lay between the germline ends. This chain's CDR3 is CASSQAGLTYEQYF. DNA for the CDR3: TGTGCCAGCAGCCAAGCAGGGTTAACCTACGAGCAGTACTTC.

The gene calls are TRBV4-1 and TRBJ1-2, with 8 positions matching TRBD1. This CDR3 comprises 19 residues. With V trimmed by 3 bases and J by 0 bases, 15 bases remained unmatched. Germline V gene sequence: CDR1 MGHRA, CDR2 YSYEKL. The CDR3 DNA sequence: TGCGCCAGCAGCCAGGCCCCAGGGGGCTCCCCAGGCTCTAACTATGGCTACACCTTC. This gives the protein CASSQAPGGSPGSNYGYTF.

The rearrangement uses TRBV11-2 and TRBJ2-7; D is uncertain. This CDR3 has 15 amino acids. The V end lost 0 bases, the J end lost 0 bases, and 9 bases lay between the germline ends. Per germline, CDR1 SGHAT and CDR2 FQNNGV. CDR3 bases: TGTGCCAGCAGCTTAGAGCCCCAGAACTCCTACGAGCAGTACTTC. This gives the protein CASSLEPQNSYEQYF. The full variable domain, completed using reference TRBV11-2 and TRBJ2-7, is EAGVAQSPRYKIIEKRQSVAFWCNPISGHATLYWYQQILGQGPKLLIQFQNNGVVDDSQLPKDRFSAERLKGVDSTLKIQPAKLEDSAVYLCASSLEPQNSYEQYFGPGTRLTVT.

This clone was found a few times. The chain joins TRBV2 to TRBJ2-1, with 13 bases identical to TRBD2. The trim removed 4 bases at V and 9 bases at J, leaving 15 bases unmatched. There are 18 residues in the CDR3. Germline assignment: CDR1 SNHLY and CDR2 FYNNEI. This CDR3 is CASSAALGLAGLNGEQFF. CDR3 bases: TGTGCCAGCAGTGCCGCCCTGGGACTAGCGGGATTGAATGGTGAGCAGTTCTTC.

The rearrangement joins TRBV27 to TRBJ1-2; the D gene is possibly TRBD1 (6 bases). Trimming took 6 bases from V and 7 from J, leaving 24 bases between them. The V gene's germline CDR1 is MNHEY and CDR2 SMNVEV (reference sequence). The CDR3 is made up of 16 amino acids. Written as DNA, the CDR3 is TGTGCCAGCAGCAAAACCCCCGGACAGTTGGCGGGTGGCTACACCTTC. It specifies CASSKTPGQLAGGYTF.

The J gene is TRBJ2-3, the V gene TRBV4-1; 8 positions agree with TRBD2. V gave up 4 bases and J gave up 0 bases; unmatched junction bases: 3. Germline V lookup: CDR1 MGHRA, CDR2 YSYEKL. This CDR3 has 15 residues. This CDR3 reads CASSPTSGSTDTQYF. The CDR3 nucleotides read TGCGCCAGCAGCCCAACTAGCGGCAGCACAGATACGCAGTATTTT.

The chain links TRBV6-1 to TRBJ2-7; no clear D gene. The ends were cut back, 7 bases at V and 6 bases at J, with 13 bases in the middle. Germline V gives CDR1 MNHNS, CDR2 SASEGT. CDR3 length: 12 residues. CDR3 nucleotides: TGTGCCAGCAAAGAACAAGGCGGCGAGCAGTACTTC. This gives the protein CASKEQGGEQYF.

This clone was seen a handful of times. The rearrangement uses TRBV11-2 and TRBJ2-1; a possible D gene is TRBD2 (6 bases). Trimming removed 5 bases at V and 8 bases at J, with 16 bases between. The CDR3 totals 14 residues. Germline lookup yields CDR1 SGHAT and CDR2 FQNNGV. The CDR3 coding sequence is TGTGCCAGCAGCCGCGGGGAGAGTTCAGATGAGCAGTTCTTC. Residues: CASSRGESSDEQFF.

V usage is TRBV6-1 and J usage is TRBJ1-6, with D possibly TRBD1 on 6 matching bases. Germline V gene data show CDR1 as MNHNS and CDR2 as SASEGT. Trimming took 3 bases from V and 7 from J, leaving 10 bases between them. The CDR3 length is 14 residues. The CDR3 nucleotides are TGTGCCAGCAGTGAGGTGGACAGCAATTCACCCCTCCACTTT. Protein: CASSEVDSNSPLHF.

The genes are TRBV6-1 and TRBJ1-2; maybe TRBD1 (6 bases). The length of the CDR3 is 13 residues. Germline V gene sequence: CDR1 MNHNS, CDR2 SASEGT. Deletions cut 2 bases from V and 2 bases from J, with 6 bases between. The CDR3 bases are TGTGCCAGCAGTGAACAGGGGAACTATGGCTACACCTTC. This gives the protein CASSEQGNYGYTF.

For the CDR3, the DNA is TGTGCCAGCAGCTCCGGGACAGGGGGCCCGTATAGCAATCAGCCCCAGCATTTT. This codes for CASSSGTGGPYSNQPQHF. The gene calls are TRBV5-6 and TRBJ1-5, with TRBD1 matching over 12 bases. The germline CDR1 and CDR2 sequences are SGHDT and YYEEEE. Trimming cost V 3 bases and J 0 bases; bases outside gene matches: 7. The CDR3 runs to 18 residues.

The chain's CDR3 is CASAPRWEQFF. DNA for the CDR3: TGTGCTAGTGCCCCGCGGTGGGAGCAGTTCTTC. The chain is built from TRBV12-5 and TRBJ2-1; D uncertain. The germline V gene has CDR1 LGHNT and CDR2 FRNRAP. V was cut by 7 bases and J by 10 bases, with 11 bases left in between. The CDR3 loop spans 11 amino acids.

The chain employs TRBV12-2 and TRBJ1-4; the table gives TRBD1 as D, unverified against the DNA. TRBV12-2 is listed as a pseudogene. This CDR3 comprises 17 residues. The CDR3 sequence: CASRLDGGPAFNEKLFF. The CDR3 DNA sequence: TGTGCAAGTCGCTTAGATGGTGGGCCGGCCTTTAATGAAAAACTGTTTTTT.

The V and J genes are TRBV6-1 and TRBJ1-1; D ambiguous. CDR1 and CDR2 from the germline V gene are MNHNS and SASEGT. This CDR3 is built from 17 residues. The ends were cut back, 2 bases at V and 4 bases at J, with 20 bases in the middle. Here the CDR3 DNA reads TGTGCCAGCAGTGAACTTGAAATGTCGCGGGGTACCACTGAAGCTTTCTTT. It codes for CASSELEMSRGTTEAFF.

The rearrangement links TRBV6-1 to TRBJ2-6; TRBD2 matches 7 bases. Germline lookup yields CDR1 MNHNS and CDR2 SASEGT. This CDR3 comprises 16 residues. V shed 0 bases, J shed 3 bases, and the junction held 2 bases outside the gene matches. This CDR3 is CASSEAGGGGANVLTF. The CDR3 DNA follows: TGTGCCAGCAGTGAAGCTGGGGGGGGTGGGGCCAACGTCCTGACTTTC.

The CDR3 nucleotides are TGTGCCAGCAGTGAAGGCCCGGGACTAGCGGGCTACGAGCAGTACTTC. Translated: CASSEGPGLAGYEQYF. The chain links TRBV2 to TRBJ2-7; 12 nucleotides align to TRBD2. Germline assignment: CDR1 SNHLY and CDR2 FYNNEI. CDR3 length equals 16 residues. Trimming cost V 1 base and J 3 bases; bases outside gene matches: 4.